This TCR beta chain was identified in a study of CD8+CD57+ T cells in acquired aplastic anemia. Study outcomes and limitations: Around 29 shared CD8+ CDR3s appeared highly expressed within patients' immunodominant clones.

Previously, flow cytometry had revealed CD8+CD57+ cell expansion in the patients chosen for sequencing. There was no therapy given to any patient before the blood sampling took place. About this clonotype: Its antigen is unidentified.

Profiles of TCR beta VDJ and CDR3 were generated from a genomic DNA template. TCRdb reanalysed the reads using MiXCR and keeps one entry per CDR3 protein. Of under 200,000 distinct CDR3 sequences in the sample, around 75% were seen once. Looked up from germline, CDR1 is DFQATT and CDR2 is SNEGSKA (reference sequence). V lost 3 bases, J lost 7 bases, and 4 bases stayed unmatched. The CDR3 covers 13 residues. Material for sequencing was sorted CD4+, CD8+, or CD8+CD57+ T cells (not recorded which) from PBMCs. The receptor comes from a human donor with aplastic anemia. This chain connects TRBV20-1 to TRBJ2-1; 9 bases are shared with TRBD2. CDR3 bases: TGCAGTGCTAGGAGGCGGGGGGGAAATGAGCAGTTCTTC. Translating it yields CSARRRGGNEQFF.